This TCR beta chain was sequenced for a study of T-cell memory formation after mild COVID-19. Study outcomes and limitations: Shrinking CD4+ clones were chiefly CM and EM; CD8+ ones were chiefly EMRA.

Regarding this clonotype: Its specificity is not known.

MiXCR was run by TCRdb on the 5' RACE reads, yielding one entry per CDR3 protein. The table lists 250,000 to 350,000 distinct CDR3 sequences, around 15% of them singletons. The clonotype comes from a man younger than 35 who had mild COVID-19 (a few samples of this study predate the infection). Cell type and time point are not known. The sample taken for sequencing was PBMCs or a T cell subset sorted from them (not recorded which).

As DNA, the CDR3 is TGTGCCATCAGTGAAAACAGGGATGGCTACACCTTC. Its protein product is CAISENRDGYTF. J is TRBJ1-2 and V is TRBV10-3, with a possible D match to TRBD1 (6 bases). The CDR3 sequence is 12 residues long. Per the germline V gene, CDR1 is ENHRY and CDR2 is SYGVKD. V was clipped by 3 bases and J by 6 bases, with 8 bases between them.